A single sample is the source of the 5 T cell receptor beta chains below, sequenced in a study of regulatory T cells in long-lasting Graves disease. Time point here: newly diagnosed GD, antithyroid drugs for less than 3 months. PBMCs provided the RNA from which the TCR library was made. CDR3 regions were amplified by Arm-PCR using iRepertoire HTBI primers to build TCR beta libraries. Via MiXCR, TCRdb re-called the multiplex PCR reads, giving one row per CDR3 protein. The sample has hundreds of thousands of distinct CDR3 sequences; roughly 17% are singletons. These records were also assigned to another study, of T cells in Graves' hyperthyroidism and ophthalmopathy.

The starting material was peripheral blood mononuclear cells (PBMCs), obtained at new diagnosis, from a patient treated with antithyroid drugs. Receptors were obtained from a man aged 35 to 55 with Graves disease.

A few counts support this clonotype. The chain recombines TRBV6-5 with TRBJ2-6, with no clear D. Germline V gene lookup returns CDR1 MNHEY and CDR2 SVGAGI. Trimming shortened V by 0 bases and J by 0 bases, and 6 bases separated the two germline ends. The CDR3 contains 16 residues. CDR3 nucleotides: TGTGCCAGCAGTTACTCCCACAGCTCTGGGGCCAACGTCCTGACTTTC. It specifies CASSYSHSSGANVLTF.

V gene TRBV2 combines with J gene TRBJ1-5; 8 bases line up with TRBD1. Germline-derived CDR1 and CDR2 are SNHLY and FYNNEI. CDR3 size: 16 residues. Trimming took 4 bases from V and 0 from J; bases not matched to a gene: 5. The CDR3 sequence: CASSGRTGSSNQPQHF. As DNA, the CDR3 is TGTGCCAGCAGTGGACGGACAGGGAGTAGCAATCAGCCCCAGCATTTT.

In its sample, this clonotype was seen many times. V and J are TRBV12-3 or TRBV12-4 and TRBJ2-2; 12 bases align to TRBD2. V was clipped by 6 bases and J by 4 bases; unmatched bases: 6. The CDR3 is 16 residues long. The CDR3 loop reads CASRTGLAGSTGELFF. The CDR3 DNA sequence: TGTGCCAGCAGGACAGGACTAGCGGGGTCCACCGGGGAGCTGTTTTTT.

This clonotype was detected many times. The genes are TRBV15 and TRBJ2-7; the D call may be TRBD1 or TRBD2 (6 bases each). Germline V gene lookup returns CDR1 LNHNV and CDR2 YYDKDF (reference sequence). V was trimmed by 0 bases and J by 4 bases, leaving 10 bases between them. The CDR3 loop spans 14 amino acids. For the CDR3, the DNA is TGTGCCACCAGCAGAGAGACAGGAGGGTACGAGCAGTACTTC. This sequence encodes CATSRETGGYEQYF.

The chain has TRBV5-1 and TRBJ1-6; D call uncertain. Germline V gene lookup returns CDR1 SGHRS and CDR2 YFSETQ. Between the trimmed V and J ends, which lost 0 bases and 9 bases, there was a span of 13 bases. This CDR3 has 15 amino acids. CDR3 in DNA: TGCGCCAGCAGCTTGGATGGGCAGCAATTTTCACCCCTCCACTTT. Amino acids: CASSLDGQQFSPLHF.